Sequencing of this T cell receptor (beta chain) was carried out in a study of human T cells and chemical hapten exposure. Study at large: Patch tests applied 0.01% DPC to the upper back and were scored after 6 days.

A word on this clonotype: Its antigen is still unknown.

This CDR3 contains 15 residues. J was trimmed by 8 bases and V by 5 bases; bases with no gene match: 9. Notes on the study in general: Unchanged with DPC sensitization were TCRs above 1 in 1000 frequency. Patch test score was positively correlated with the counts of PT1 expanded TCRs.

Time point reported: pre-sensitization, week 0. Documented treatment: therapeutic diphenylcyclopropenone sensitization with weekly scalp DPC. Patch tests were applied only after blood draws. TCRdb reprocessed the RACE reads with MiXCR, giving one entry per CDR3 protein. The repertoire holds about 300,000 distinct CDR3 sequences, with 4.5% to 7% as singletons. The input for sequencing was whole blood, taken in connection with sensitization to the hapten diphenylcyclopropenone (DPC). The chain joins TRBV12-3 or TRBV12-4 to TRBJ1-4, with TRBD1 identical over 9 bases. The receptor comes from a woman in her late teens or twenties with alopecia areata. Some clones in this sample may be carry-over from other donors' samples. The CDR3 protein is CASSHMGQGNEKLFF. The CDR3 DNA reads TGTGCCAGCAGTCATATGGGACAGGGAAACGAAAAACTGTTTTTT.